Sequencing of this TCR beta chain was carried out in a study of Ad26.COV2.S vaccination and SARS-CoV-2 variants. This CDR3 contains 14 residues. The V gene lost 1 base and the J gene lost 0 bases, with 6 bases spanning the gap. Germline CDR1 LNHDA, CDR2 SQIVND (reference sequence). Sequencing used immunoSEQ multiplex PCR; TCRdb keeps in-frame clones, though not all of them. The sample lists about 370,000 clones, approximately 91% seen once, with roughly 3.5% in the top ten. In the case of this clone: Other nucleotide sequences in the sample specify the same CDR3.

Treatment noted: some 20 received Ad26.COV2.S at low or high dose, single or two shots; a few received placebo; per-sample allocation not given. At day 63 after the first vaccine or placebo injection, samples were drawn. This specimen was peripheral blood, taken in a trial of Ad26.COV2.S vaccine versus placebo. This chain links TRBV19 with TRBJ1-1; D gene unclear. The TCR originated in a person between 18 and 60 years old who received the Ad26.COV2.S COVID-19 vaccine or a placebo. The CDR3 here is CASSIGQLNTEAFF. In DNA, the CDR3 is TGTGCCAGTAGTATAGGGCAACTGAACACTGAAGCTTTCTTT.